Listed below are T cell receptor beta chains from one sample, sequenced in a study of beta chain features in type 1 diabetes. This table comes from immunoSEQ multiplex PCR, and its TCRdb copy is limited to in-frame clones, with some not included. The sample records a few hundred thousand clones, about 18% being singletons. The sample was naive CD4+ T cells from blood. These receptor sequences come from a woman between 18 and 29 years old in good health. Both conserved end residues are trimmed from each CDR3.

V gene,J gene,CDR3 protein
TRBV7-2,TRBJ2-7,ASSPQGGSSYEQY
TRBV7-6,TRBJ2-1,ASSSRLAAYNEQF
TRBV5-1,TRBJ2-1,ASSLTSGSGNNEQF
TRBV19,TRBJ2-6,AKPNSPGAGANVLT
TRBV7-2,TRBJ2-5,ASSFSRYQETQY
TRBV7-2,TRBJ2-1,ASSFVDEQF
TRBV10-3,TRBJ2-7,ATAPDRDLHEQY
TRBV7-8,TRBJ2-5,ASSRTVQETQY
TRBV19,TRBJ1-1,AAGGRAAEAF
TRBV7-9,TRBJ1-5,ASSEDSGQPQH
TRBV5-4,TRBJ2-3,ASSLGGTSGRAAQY
TRBV30,TRBJ1-1,AWGRTEAF
TRBV7-2,TRBJ2-7,ASKSDRDSYEQY
TRBV5-5,TRBJ2-1,ASSLSGGYEQF
TRBV11-2,TRBJ2-2,ASSSLAGPTGELF
TRBV18,TRBJ2-7,ASSPGTVGGYEQY
TRBV9,TRBJ2-6,ASSAPRSGANVLT
TRBV30,TRBJ2-3,AWSILAGAQY
TRBV7-9,TRBJ1-2,ASSLVQFEGYT
TRBV27,TRBJ2-3,ASSTGTGHTDTQY
TRBV5-4,TRBJ2-5,ASSLEAAEQETQY
TRBV6-1,TRBJ2-4,ASTMGGNIQY
TRBV9,TRBJ2-1,ASSAEGTARNEQF
TRBV7-2,TRBJ2-3,ASTPPGAGATDTQY
TRBV19,TRBJ2-2,ASRVQGIGGELF
TRBV5-1,TRBJ1-2,ASSTLTGANYGYT
TRBV7-9,TRBJ2-1,ASSLISSRV
TRBV30,TRBJ1-5,AWSLGQPTHQPQH
TRBV4-2,TRBJ2-7,ASSQNPGLAAQQY
TRBV9,TRBJ2-3,ASSNRLAGADVLY
TRBV30,TRBJ2-3,AWSVPLTHTDTQY
TRBV5-1,TRBJ2-3,ASSFLDTQY
TRBV30,TRBJ1-5,AWSRQGGQPQH
TRBV5-1,TRBJ1-1,ASSFGTEAF
TRBV30,TRBJ2-1,AWSGRGAGQGHNEQF
TRBV7-9,TRBJ2-7,ASSPSREQY
TRBV9,TRBJ2-1,ASSVTGGAVF